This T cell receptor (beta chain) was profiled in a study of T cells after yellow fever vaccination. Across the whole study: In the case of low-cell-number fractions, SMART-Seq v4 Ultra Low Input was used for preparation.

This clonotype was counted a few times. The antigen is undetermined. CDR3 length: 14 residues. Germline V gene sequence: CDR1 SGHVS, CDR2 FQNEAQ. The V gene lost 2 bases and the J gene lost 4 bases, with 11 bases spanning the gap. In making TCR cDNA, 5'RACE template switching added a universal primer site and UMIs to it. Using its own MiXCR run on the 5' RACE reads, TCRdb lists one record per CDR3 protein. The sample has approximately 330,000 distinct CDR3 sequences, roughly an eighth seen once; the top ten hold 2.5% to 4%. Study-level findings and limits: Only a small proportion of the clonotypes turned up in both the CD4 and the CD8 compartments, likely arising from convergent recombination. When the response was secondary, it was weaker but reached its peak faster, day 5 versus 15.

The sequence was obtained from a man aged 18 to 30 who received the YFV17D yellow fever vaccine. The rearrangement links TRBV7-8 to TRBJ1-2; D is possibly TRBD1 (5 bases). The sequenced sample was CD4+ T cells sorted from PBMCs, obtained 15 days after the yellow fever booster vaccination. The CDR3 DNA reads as TGTGCCAGCAGCTTACCGGGAAGGGGCTATGGCTACACCTTC. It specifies CASSLPGRGYGYTF.